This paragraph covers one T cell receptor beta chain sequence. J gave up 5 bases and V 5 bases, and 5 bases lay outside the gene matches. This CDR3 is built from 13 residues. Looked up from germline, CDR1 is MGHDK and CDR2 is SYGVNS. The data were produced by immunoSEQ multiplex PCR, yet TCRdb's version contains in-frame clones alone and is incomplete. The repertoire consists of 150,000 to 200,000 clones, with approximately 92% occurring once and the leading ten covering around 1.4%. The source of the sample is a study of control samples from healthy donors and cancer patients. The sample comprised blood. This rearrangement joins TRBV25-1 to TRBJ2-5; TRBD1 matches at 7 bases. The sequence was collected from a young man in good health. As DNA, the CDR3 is TGTGCCAGCAGTCCTACAGGGGTGGAGACCCAGTACTTC. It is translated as CASSPTGVETQYF.